The 18 T cell receptor beta chains given below trace back to one sample, sequenced in a study of glioma-infiltrating T cells after dendritic cell vaccination. Generated by immunoSEQ multiplex PCR, the TCRdb table keeps only in-frame clones and is missing some. The table records 75,000 to 100,000 clones, roughly 83% of them present only once. The source material was blood, sampled before dendritic cell vaccination. Receptor source: a human donor with glioblastoma.

The chain carries TRBV25-1 and TRBJ1-6, with D unclear. The CDR3 is 15 amino acids. Trimming pared 4 bases from V and 7 bases from J, leaving 14 bases between. The germline CDR1 and CDR2 sequences are MGHDK and SYGVNS. The CDR3 sequence: CASSGVGAGNSPLHF. CDR3 nucleotide sequence: TGTGCCAGCAGTGGGGTGGGAGCGGGGAATTCACCCCTCCACTTT.

V is TRBV2 and J is TRBJ2-5; TRBD2 matches 12 bases. The CDR3 is 16 residues long. Germline CDR1 SNHLY, CDR2 FYNNEI. The V and J ends lost 7 bases and 1 base, in that order; junction bases with no gene match: 7. Written as DNA, the CDR3 is TGTGCCAGCATCTATCCTAGCGGGGGGGCCCAAGAGACCCAGTACTTC. Protein: CASIYPSGGAQETQYF.

The chain joins TRBV6-5 to TRBJ2-1; the D gene is possibly TRBD2 (5 bases). Germline CDR1 MNHEY, CDR2 SVGAGI. This CDR3 region has 15 residues. The germline V and J ends were trimmed by 10 bases and 1 base, with 17 bases remaining between them. The CDR3 sequence: CATTRAPVSYNEQFF. CDR3 DNA: TGTGCCACTACGAGGGCACCTGTATCCTACAATGAGCAGTTCTTC.

The genes are TRBV9 and TRBJ2-3; tentatively, D is TRBD1 (6 bases). Looked up from germline, CDR1 is SGDLS and CDR2 is YYNGEE. The CDR3 is 16 amino acids. Trimming removed 2 bases from V and 2 bases from J, with 15 bases in between. CDR3 nucleotides: TGTGCCAGCAGCGTGGGACACCCAGGCGCCACAGATACGCAGTATTTT. Translating it yields CASSVGHPGATDTQYF.

The chain is built from TRBV6-5 and TRBJ2-7, with 9 bases that match TRBD1. Germline CDR1 and CDR2: MNHEY and SVGAGI. The CDR3 runs 15 residues. Losses at the gene ends were 2 bases for V and 4 bases for J; bases not matched to a gene: 6. CDR3 DNA sequence: TGTGCCAGCAGTTACGCTGGGACAGGGTTGTACGAGCAGTACTTC. The encoded protein is CASSYAGTGLYEQYF.

V and J are TRBV15 and TRBJ2-7; D possibly corresponds to TRBD1 (5 bases). In germline, CDR1 is LNHNV, CDR2 YYDKDF (reference sequence). This CDR3 comprises 14 residues. V dropped 0 bases and J dropped 6 bases, with 12 bases sitting between them. CDR3 in amino acids: CATSRDTNGAEQYF. The DNA of the CDR3 is TGTGCCACCAGCAGAGATACGAATGGGGCCGAGCAGTACTTC.

CDR3 protein: CSARGTAEQYF. The CDR3 region has the DNA TGCAGTGCTAGAGGGACTGCCGAGCAGTACTTC. This rearrangement joins TRBV20-1 to TRBJ2-7; TRBD2 might be the D (5 bases). Germline assignment: CDR1 DFQATT and CDR2 SNEGSKA (reference sequence). The V end was cut by 1 base, the J end by 6 bases, with 7 bases between. The CDR3 runs to 11 residues.

V is TRBV13 and J is TRBJ2-7, with TRBD2 identical over 11 bases. CDR1 and CDR2 from the germline V gene are PRHDT and FYEKMQ (reference sequence). CDR3 length: 13 residues. V shed 5 bases and J 6 bases; nucleotides not matched to a gene: 3. The CDR3 DNA reads TGTGCCAGCAGCCTAGCGGGAGGCCGCGAGCAGTACTTC. It encodes CASSLAGGREQYF.

This clone was detected a few times. This CDR3 is CAISLAEEQYF. CDR3 DNA sequence: TGTGCCATCTCACTAGCCGAGGAGCAGTACTTC. The chain is built from TRBV10-3 and TRBJ2-7; possible D gene TRBD2, 6 bases. V was trimmed by 8 bases and J by 7 bases, leaving 12 bases between them. Germline CDR1 is ENHRY and CDR2 is SYGVKD. The CDR3 length is 11 residues.

This chain joins TRBV5-1 and TRBJ1-2; 8 nucleotides align to TRBD1. There are 16 residues in the CDR3. The germline V gene encodes CDR1 SGHRS and CDR2 YFSETQ. The V segment lost 0 bases and the J segment 3 bases; nucleotides outside the gene matches: 7. The CDR3 sequence: CASSLGFNRGDYGYTF. The CDR3 nucleotides read TGCGCCAGCAGCTTGGGCTTCAACAGGGGGGACTATGGCTACACCTTC.

In this sample, this clone turned up a few times. This same CDR3 is encoded by further DNA sequences in the sample. V is TRBV5-4 and J is TRBJ2-7; D possibly corresponds to TRBD1 (5 bases). The CDR3 is 13 amino acids. The V end lost 1 base, the J end lost 1 base, and 6 bases lay between the germline ends. CDR1 and CDR2 (germline): SGHNT, YYREEE (reference sequence). Written as DNA, the CDR3 is TGTGCCAGCAGCTTGCAGGGATCCTACGAGCAGTACTTC. It translates to CASSLQGSYEQYF.

The V gene is TRBV4-1, the J gene TRBJ1-6; D is perhaps TRBD1 (6 bases). Trimming removed 4 bases at V and 7 bases at J, with 17 bases between. The CDR3 contains 16 residues. Germline values: CDR1 MGHRA, CDR2 YSYEKL. CDR3 residues: CASSRFLQGRNSPLHF. The CDR3 nucleotides read TGCGCCAGCAGCCGTTTCCTGCAGGGGAGAAATTCACCCCTCCACTTT.

V gene TRBV5-4 combines with J gene TRBJ1-1, with D unresolved. The ends were cut back, 5 bases at V and 2 bases at J, with 16 bases in the middle. CDR1 and CDR2 from the germline V gene are SGHNT and YYREEE (reference sequence). The CDR3 totals 15 residues. The CDR3: CASRPRVGSNTEAFF. CDR3 nucleotide sequence: TGTGCCAGCAGGCCAAGGGTGGGGAGTAACACTGAAGCTTTCTTT.

V usage is TRBV2 and J usage is TRBJ2-1, with D possibly being TRBD1 (6 bases). CDR1 is SNHLY and CDR2 is FYNNEI in the germline V gene. The length of the CDR3 is 15 residues. The V gene lost 7 bases and the J gene lost 4 bases, with 17 bases spanning the gap. The CDR3 region is CASKYVTGAYNEQFF. CDR3 coding DNA: TGTGCCAGCAAATATGTGACAGGCGCGTACAATGAGCAGTTCTTC.

The V gene is TRBV7-2, the J gene TRBJ1-4; tentatively, D is TRBD1 (5 bases). The CDR3 sequence is 15 residues long. Trimming took 3 bases from V and 0 from J, leaving 8 bases between them. Germline assignment: CDR1 SGHTA and CDR2 FQGNSA. CDR3 in DNA: TGTGCCAGCAGCTTCCAGGGTGCAACTAATGAAAAACTGTTTTTT. Its translation: CASSFQGATNEKLFF.

V and J are TRBV18 and TRBJ2-2; no reliable D call. The V end lost 6 bases, the J end lost 2 bases, and 13 bases lay between the germline ends. The CDR3 is 15 amino acids. Germline V lookup: CDR1 KGHSH, CDR2 LQKENI. The CDR3 coding sequence is TGTGCCAGCTCTTTAAGTCGGTCAAACACCGGGGAGCTGTTTTTT. The encoded protein is CASSLSRSNTGELFF.

The V call is TRBV7-2, the J call TRBJ2-1, with no clear D. CDR1 is SGHTA, CDR2 FQGNSA, per germline. The CDR3 totals 15 residues. The V end lost 3 bases, the J end lost 0 bases, and 9 bases lay between the germline ends. The CDR3 loop is CASSFKTSSYNEQFF. As DNA, the CDR3 is TGTGCCAGCAGCTTCAAAACCAGCTCCTACAATGAGCAGTTCTTC.

By proportion, this clone is medium-sized. This sequence joins TRBV15 and TRBJ2-1, with 9 nucleotides matching TRBD2. CDR3 length: 15 residues. J lost 6 bases, V lost 3 bases, and 6 bases had no gene match. Germline assignment: CDR1 LNHNV and CDR2 YYDKDF (reference sequence). The CDR3 reads CATSSPPSGVNEQFF. For the CDR3, the DNA is TGTGCCACCAGCAGTCCACCTAGCGGGGTCAATGAGCAGTTCTTC.